One sample yielded the 14 T cell receptor beta chains listed below, sequenced in a study of CD8+CD57+ T cells in acquired aplastic anemia. Patients included in sequencing had previously demonstrated CD8+CD57+ cell expansion by flow cytometry. The study profiled TCR beta VDJ and CDR3 using genomic DNA as template. TCRdb itself ran the reads through MiXCR, one entry per CDR3 protein. This sample has roughly 200,000 distinct CDR3 sequences, with more than 60% found just once. Material: sorted CD4+, CD8+, or CD8+CD57+ T cells (not recorded which) from PBMCs. The origin of the receptors is a human donor with aplastic anemia.

This clonotype came up many times. CDR3 nucleotides: TGCAGTGCTAGGGAGAGGGTAAGCTACAATGAGCAGTTCTTC. The encoded protein is CSARERVSYNEQFF. The V call is TRBV20-1, the J call TRBJ2-1; D possibly corresponds to TRBD2 (5 bases). The CDR3 loop spans 14 amino acids. The V end lost 3 bases, the J end lost 3 bases, and 12 bases lay between the germline ends. Germline V gene lookup returns CDR1 DFQATT and CDR2 SNEGSKA (reference sequence).

This clonotype was seen many times. CDR3 DNA: TGTGCTAGTGGTTTGGGGACAGGGGGAAAGACCGGGGAGCTGTTTTTT. Amino acid sequence: CASGLGTGGKTGELFF. V usage is TRBV12-5 and J usage is TRBJ2-2, with 10 positions matching TRBD1. Germline loops: CDR1 LGHNT, CDR2 FRNRAP. CDR3 length: 16 residues. Trimming took 1 base from V and 5 from J; bases not matched to a gene: 4.

The gene calls are TRBV6-5 and TRBJ1-1; tentative D call: TRBD1 (5 bases). The germline V and J ends were trimmed by 5 bases and 0 bases, with 19 bases remaining between them. CDR1 is MNHEY, CDR2 SVGAGI, per germline. The CDR3 has 17 amino acids. CDR3 region: CASSPSERTNMNTEAFF. For the CDR3, the DNA is TGTGCCAGCAGTCCTAGCGAGAGGACAAACATGAACACTGAAGCTTTCTTT.

The V gene is TRBV9, the J gene TRBJ1-2; D perhaps matches TRBD1 (5 bases). This CDR3 spans 16 amino acids. CDR1 is SGDLS and CDR2 is YYNGEE in the germline V gene. Trimming shortened V by 7 bases and J by 0 bases, and 19 bases separated the two germline ends. DNA of the CDR3: TGTGCCAGCCACTCCTTAGGGGTTGTCGCTAACTATGGCTACACCTTC. Translation gives CASHSLGVVANYGYTF.

The chain has TRBV2 and TRBJ2-5; D is perhaps TRBD2 (7 bases). The ends were cut back, 6 bases at V and 5 bases at J, with 19 bases in the middle. The CDR3 is 15 residues long. Germline V lookup: CDR1 SNHLY, CDR2 FYNNEI. DNA for the CDR3: TGTGCCAGCAGCCAGAGGACGGGGGGCGAGGAGACCCAGTACTTC. Translation gives CASSQRTGGEETQYF.

The chain couples TRBV5-5 to TRBJ1-1; tentatively, D is TRBD1 (6 bases). The V gene's germline CDR1 is SGHKS and CDR2 YYEKEE (reference sequence). V gave up 0 bases and J gave up 9 bases, with 9 bases separating them. The CDR3 has 12 residues. This chain's CDR3 is CASSLEGVKAFF. In DNA form, the CDR3 reads TGTGCCAGCAGCTTGGAGGGGGTAAAAGCTTTCTTT.

CDR3 region: CATSGGGTSGRDNEQFF. The CDR3 DNA reads TGTGCCACCAGTGGCGGAGGGACTAGCGGGAGAGACAATGAGCAGTTCTTC. This chain connects TRBV24-1 to TRBJ2-1; TRBD2 matches at 14 bases. Germline CDR1 is KGHDR and CDR2 is SFDVKD. Trimming at V came to 5 bases and at J to 5 bases, leaving 7 bases not matched to a gene. The CDR3 spans 17 residues.

With respect to this clonotype: Lacking the conserved final phenylalanine or tryptophan, this CDR3 likely reflects a read error. This chain links TRBV2 with TRBJ2-1, with 8 bases matching TRBD1. CDR1 SNHLY and CDR2 FYNNEI come from the germline V gene. The junction had 10 bases not matched to a gene; V was cut back by 6 bases and J by 6 bases. The CDR3 is made up of 15 amino acids. CDR3 in DNA: TGTGCCAGCAGGCGTTGGACAGGGCTCCGCAATGAGCAGTTCTAC. It is translated as CASRRWTGLRNEQFY.

The chain combines TRBV11-3 with TRBJ1-2; D not certain. Germline V lookup: CDR1 SGHNT, CDR2 YENEEA. Between the trimmed V and J ends, which lost 4 bases and 6 bases, there was a span of 0 bases. The CDR3 extends over 9 amino acids. The CDR3 sequence: CASSYGYTF. CDR3 DNA: TGTGCCAGCAGCTATGGCTACACCTTC.

The chain links TRBV5-8 to TRBJ1-5; D is possibly TRBD1 (6 bases). Germline CDR1 reads SGHTS; CDR2 reads YDEGEE. V lost 0 bases, J lost 5 bases, and 12 bases lay in between. The CDR3 extends over 15 amino acids. CDR3 bases: TGTGCCAGCAGCTTGGTTTCGGGGGCCTATCAGCCCCAGCATTTT. As protein: CASSLVSGAYQPQHF.

This chain joins TRBV19 and TRBJ1-1; 12 bases align to TRBD1. The CDR3 covers 15 residues. Germline V CDR1 and CDR2: LNHDA, SQIVND (reference sequence). The J segment lost 9 bases and the V segment lost 4 bases, leaving 9 bases of the junction unmatched. CDR3 sequence: CASSTLPGQGAKAFF. CDR3 bases: TGTGCCAGTAGTACCCTTCCGGGACAGGGGGCTAAAGCTTTCTTT. The full variable domain, with the rest looked up from reference TRBV19 and TRBJ1-1, is DGGITQSPKYLFRKEGQNVTLSCEQNLNHDAMYWYRQDPGQGLRLIYYSQIVNDFQKGDIAEGYSVSREKKESFPLTVTSAQKNPTAFYLCASSTLPGQGAKAFFGQGTRLTVV.

This clonotype has only one observation. V is TRBV7-9 and J is TRBJ1-6; TRBD1 is a possible D gene (6 bases). CDR1 is SEHNR, CDR2 FQNEAQ, per germline (reference sequence). The CDR3 loop spans 15 amino acids. V was cut by 7 bases and J by 7 bases, with 17 bases left in between. The CDR3 DNA is TGTGCCAGCAACGGGACACAGCCTTACAATTCACCCCTCCACTTT. It yields the protein CASNGTQPYNSPLHF.

The rearrangement joins TRBV29-1 to TRBJ2-3, with TRBD1 as a possible D gene (5 bases). V lost 3 bases and J 6 bases, leaving 13 bases between the germline ends. The CDR3 is 13 amino acids. Germline values: CDR1 SQVTM, CDR2 ANQGSEA. DNA of the CDR3: TGCAGCGTTGACGAACAGGTTTTGGATACGCAGTATTTT. This encodes CSVDEQVLDTQYF.

V usage is TRBV2 and J usage is TRBJ2-1; 8 bases are a match to TRBD2. Trimming took 7 bases from V and 2 from J; bases not matched to a gene: 4. The V gene's germline CDR1 is SNHLY and CDR2 FYNNEI. This CDR3 contains 14 residues. DNA of the CDR3: TGTGCCAGCATTCCGGGACTAGCCTACAATGAGCAGTTCTTC. This gives the protein CASIPGLAYNEQFF. Drawing the rest from reference TRBV2 and TRBJ2-1, the complete variable domain is EPEVTQTPSHQVTQMGQEVILRCVPISNHLYFYWYRQILGQKVEFLVSFYNNEISEKSEIFDDQFSVERPDGSNFTLKIRSTKLEDSAMYFCASIPGLAYNEQFFGPGTRLTVL.